Listed below are T cell receptor beta chains from one sample, sequenced in a study of blood T cell repertoires in COVID-19. Using immunoSEQ multiplex PCR, the repertoire was profiled, and TCRdb retains in-frame clones only, with some absent. The sample yields 150,000 to 200,000 clones, around nine tenths seen once. The sample consisted of peripheral blood. The receptors originated from a woman between 18 and 30 years old who had recovered from COVID-19. CDR3s include the opening cysteine and the closing phenylalanine or tryptophan. Each record gives: CDR3 length, clone size, J gene, D gene, V gene, CDR3 protein, CDR3 DNA. D genes are given only for firm matches. A row's size may be missing; if present it is once, few, many or a size class.

18 - TRBJ2-1 TRBD2 TRBV9 CASSVFIGGLAGNNEQFF TGTGCCAGCAGCGTATTTATTGGGGGACTAGCGGGGAACAATGAGCAGTTCTTC
14 - TRBJ1-3 - TRBV5-8 CASSPRQAGNTIYF TGTGCCAGCAGTCCGAGACAGGCTGGAAACACCATATATTTT
19 - TRBJ2-2 TRBD2 TRBV10-3 CAISARLAGGPGGTGELFF TGTGCCATCAGTGCAAGACTAGCGGGAGGGCCAGGGGGCACCGGGGAGCTGTTTTTT
15 few TRBJ2-5 TRBD2 TRBV5-8 CASSAGLAGQETQYF TGTGCCAGCAGCGCCGGACTAGCGGGACAAGAGACCCAGTACTTC
15 - TRBJ2-3 - TRBV19 CASSIGGLSTDTQYF TGTGCCAGTAGTATAGGAGGTTTGAGCACAGATACGCAGTATTTT
16 - TRBJ1-2 TRBD1 TRBV27 CASSSQPLRQGGGYTF TGTGCCAGCAGTTCCCAACCCCTAAGACAGGGCGGGGGCTACACCTTC
16 - TRBJ1-2 - TRBV5-4 CASSLRGGQANYGYTF TGTGCCAGCAGCCTGAGGGGGGGGCAAGCTAACTATGGCTACACCTTC
14 - TRBJ1-1 - TRBV29-1 CSVEAWGPGTEAFF TGCAGCGTTGAAGCATGGGGGCCTGGCACTGAAGCTTTCTTT
18 once TRBJ2-4 - TRBV7-2 CASSLRSGDGGRGNIQYF TGTGCCAGCAGCTTACGTTCCGGGGACGGGGGTAGGGGAAACATTCAGTACTTC
16 - TRBJ1-2 - TRBV4-3 CASSQESGGARGGYTF TGCGCCAGCAGCCAAGAATCGGGGGGCGCGAGGGGTGGCTACACCTTC
12 - TRBJ2-7 - TRBV11-2 CASRRGLDEQYF TGTGCCAGCCGGCGGGGGCTCGACGAGCAGTACTTC
14 - TRBJ1-1 TRBD1 TRBV4-3 CASSHGTGGTEAFF TGCGCCAGCAGCCATGGGACAGGCGGCACTGAAGCTTTCTTT
12 - TRBJ1-5 - TRBV27 CASSGPNQPQHF TGTGCCAGCAGTGGGCCGAATCAGCCCCAGCATTTT
14 - TRBJ2-7 TRBD2 TRBV6-5 CATRRGGPGYEQYF TGTGCCACCCGGCGGGGGGGGCCGGGCTACGAGCAGTACTTC
13 once TRBJ2-3 - TRBV29-1 CSAVQGEGDTQYF TGCAGCGCCGTACAGGGGGAGGGGGATACGCAGTATTTT
15 - TRBJ2-5 - TRBV5-4 CASSPPAVGVETQYF TGTGCCAGCAGCCCCCCGGCAGTTGGAGTGGAGACCCAGTACTTC
14 - TRBJ2-7 TRBD1 TRBV11-2 CASSLDRGSYEQYF TGTGCCAGCAGCTTAGACAGGGGGTCCTACGAGCAGTACTTC
14 - TRBJ2-3 TRBD1 TRBV6-5 CASRETGGTDTQYF TGTGCCAGCAGGGAGACAGGGGGCACAGATACGCAGTATTTT
16 - TRBJ2-3 - TRBV5-6 CASRTISGPSTDTQYF TGTGCCAGCCGAACCATAAGCGGGCCTAGCACAGATACGCAGTATTTT
16 - TRBJ2-1 - TRBV4-3 CASSQDIAASYNEQFF TGCGCCAGCAGCCAAGATATAGCTGCTTCCTACAATGAGCAGTTCTTC
12 - TRBJ2-7 - TRBV6-2/TRBV6-3 CASSVSSYEQYF TGTGCCAGCAGTGTCAGCTCCTACGAGCAGTACTTC
17 - TRBJ2-6 TRBD2 TRBV10-3 CAISSASGAGGANVLTF TGTGCCATCTCGTCGGCTAGCGGAGCGGGGGGGGCCAACGTCCTGACTTTC
14 - TRBJ2-3 TRBD2 TRBV19 CASGDYRAADTQYF TGTGCCAGCGGGGACTACCGGGCGGCAGATACGCAGTATTTT
14 many TRBJ1-3 - TRBV5-1 CASSLDSGLNTIYF TGCGCCAGCAGCTTGGATTCAGGACTAAACACCATATATTTT
13 - TRBJ1-2 - TRBV10-3 CAISEGQNYGYTF TGTGCCATCAGTGAGGGACAGAACTATGGCTACACCTTC
13 - TRBJ2-1 - TRBV4-3 CASSQEGLHEQFF TGCGCCAGCAGCCAAGAGGGCCTCCACGAGCAGTTCTTC
13 once TRBJ1-2 TRBD1 TRBV29-1 CSVYGQGGGGYTF TGCAGCGTTTATGGACAGGGGGGCGGTGGCTACACCTTC
17 - TRBJ2-1 - TRBV7-9 CASSLALRHIGLSEQFF TGTGCCAGCAGCTTAGCGTTGAGGCATATTGGATTGAGTGAGCAGTTCTTC
15 - TRBJ2-2 TRBD1 TRBV7-3 CASSSNRGLGGELFF TGTGCCAGCAGCTCGAACAGGGGGCTCGGAGGGGAGCTGTTTTTT
13 - TRBJ1-1 - TRBV19 CASSDSLNTEAFF TGTGCCAGTAGTGACAGCCTGAACACTGAAGCTTTCTTT
15 - TRBJ2-7 - TRBV2 CASSEGASSSYEQYF TGTGCCAGCAGTGAAGGGGCATCAAGCTCCTACGAGCAGTACTTC
16 - TRBJ2-3 TRBD2 TRBV27 CASSLLFREETDTQYF TGTGCCAGCAGTTTATTATTCCGGGAGGAAACAGATACGCAGTATTTT
15 - TRBJ1-3 - TRBV6-2/TRBV6-3 CASSYSVLSGNTIYF TGTGCCAGCAGTTATTCCGTCCTCTCTGGAAACACCATATATTTT
16 - TRBJ2-7 TRBD1 TRBV15 CATSRGGTGASYEQYF TGTGCCACCAGCAGGGGAGGGACAGGGGCTTCCTACGAGCAGTACTTC
16 - TRBJ2-2 TRBD2 TRBV5-1 CASYGGGSANTGELFF TGCGCCAGCTATGGCGGGGGGAGCGCGAACACCGGGGAGCTGTTTTTT
12 few TRBJ1-2 - TRBV10-3 CAISEQGNGYTF TGTGCCATCAGTGAGCAGGGGAATGGCTACACCTTC